This note documents a single T cell receptor beta chain sequence. Its antigen is still unknown. Use of 60 Vbeta and 13 Jbeta primers characterized the PCR. Sequencing was performed with immunoSEQ multiplex PCR; in TCRdb, only in-frame clones are kept and a portion is missing. The sample holds about 150,000 clones; roughly 82% are singletons and the top ten take under 8.5%. Germline-derived CDR1 and CDR2 are SGHTS and YDEGEE. The CDR3 covers 16 residues. V lost 0 bases, J lost 1 base, and 11 bases lay in between. This sample was included in a study of cytomegalovirus exposure and HLA in healthy donors. Findings and limits, study-wide: In an earlier analysis, most TCR beta V segments were productive about 87% or about 30% of the time.

Sequenced material: PBMCs. The sequence derives from a woman in her forties or fifties in good health and CMV-seropositive. This chain connects TRBV5-8 to TRBJ2-4; D gene ambiguous. CDR3 sequence reads: CASSLGRSKAKNIQYF. CDR3 in DNA: TGTGCCAGCAGCTTGGGCCGTAGCAAGGCCAAAAACATTCAGTACTTC.